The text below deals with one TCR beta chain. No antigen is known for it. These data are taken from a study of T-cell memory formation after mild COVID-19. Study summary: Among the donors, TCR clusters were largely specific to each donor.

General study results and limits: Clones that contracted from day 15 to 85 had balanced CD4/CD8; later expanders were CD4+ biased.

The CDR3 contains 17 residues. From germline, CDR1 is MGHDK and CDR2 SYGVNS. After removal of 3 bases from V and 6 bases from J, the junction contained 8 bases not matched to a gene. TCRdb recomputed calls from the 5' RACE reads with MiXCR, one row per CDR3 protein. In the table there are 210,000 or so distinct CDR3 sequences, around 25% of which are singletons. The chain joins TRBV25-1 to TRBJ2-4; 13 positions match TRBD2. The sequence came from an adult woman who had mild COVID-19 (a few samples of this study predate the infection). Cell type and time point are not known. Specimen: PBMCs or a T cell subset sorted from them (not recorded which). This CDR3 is CASSEHGLAGEVNIQYF. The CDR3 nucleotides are TGTGCCAGCAGTGAGCACGGACTAGCGGGAGAAGTAAACATTCAGTACTTC.